This T cell receptor (beta chain) was found in a study of cytomegalovirus exposure and HLA in healthy donors. Study results and caveats: A missense DCLRE1C variant was associated with V- and J-gene trimming of TCR beta chains in a later analysis, and an independent cohort replicated the association. Later analysis suggested most CMV-associated TCR beta chains were HLA-restricted. Indistinguishable V segments, including TRBV6-2 and TRBV6-3, were excluded.

It was with 60 Vbeta and 13 Jbeta primers that the PCR ran. Assay used: immunoSEQ multiplex PCR; TCRdb lists only in-frame clones, some missing. In all, the sample yields over 70,000 clones. As for this clone: Its antigen is not identified.

The germline gives CDR1 MGHRA, CDR2 YSYEKL. With 3 bases removed from V and 7 bases from J, the gap between germline ends came to 9 bases. CDR3 length: 12 amino acids. The J gene is TRBJ2-5, the V gene TRBV4-1; possible D gene TRBD2, 5 bases. The clonotype was recovered from a woman between 40 and 50 years old in good health and CMV-seropositive. The sample consisted of PBMCs. This CDR3 is CASSQGSGTQYF. For the CDR3, the DNA is TGCGCCAGCAGCCAGGGGAGCGGGACCCAGTACTTC.